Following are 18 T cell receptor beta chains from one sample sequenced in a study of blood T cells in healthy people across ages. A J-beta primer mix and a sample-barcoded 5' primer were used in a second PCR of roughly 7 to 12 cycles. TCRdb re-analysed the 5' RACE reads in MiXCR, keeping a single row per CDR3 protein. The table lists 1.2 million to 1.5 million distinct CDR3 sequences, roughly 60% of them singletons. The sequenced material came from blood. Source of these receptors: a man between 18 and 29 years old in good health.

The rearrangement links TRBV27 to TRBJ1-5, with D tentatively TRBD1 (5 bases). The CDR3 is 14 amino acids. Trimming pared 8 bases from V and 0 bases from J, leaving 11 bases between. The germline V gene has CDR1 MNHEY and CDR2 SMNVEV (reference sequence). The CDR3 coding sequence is TGTGCCAGCGGCCCGGGGGTTAGCAATCAGCCCCAGCATTTT. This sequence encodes CASGPGVSNQPQHF.

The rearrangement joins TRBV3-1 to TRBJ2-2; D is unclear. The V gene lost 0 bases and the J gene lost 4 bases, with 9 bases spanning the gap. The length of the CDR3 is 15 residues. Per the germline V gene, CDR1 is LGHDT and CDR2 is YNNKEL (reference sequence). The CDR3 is CASSQEGLTTGELFF. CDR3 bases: TGTGCCAGCAGCCAAGAAGGGCTAACCACCGGGGAGCTGTTTTTT.

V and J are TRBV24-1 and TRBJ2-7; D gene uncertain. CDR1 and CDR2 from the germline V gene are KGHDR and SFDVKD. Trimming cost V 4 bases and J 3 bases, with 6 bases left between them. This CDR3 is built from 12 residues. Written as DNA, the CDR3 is TGTGCCACCAGTGAATTCAACTACGAGCAGTACTTC. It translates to CATSEFNYEQYF.

The CDR3 loop is CASSLGTATPTETQYF. CDR3 DNA sequence: TGTGCCAGCAGTTTAGGGACAGCAACCCCCACGGAGACCCAGTACTTC. The genes are TRBV6-5 and TRBJ2-5, with 7 bases aligning to TRBD1. CDR3 length: 16 amino acids. V gave up 4 bases and J gave up 5 bases; unmatched junction bases: 13. Germline-derived CDR1 and CDR2 are MNHEY and SVGAGI.

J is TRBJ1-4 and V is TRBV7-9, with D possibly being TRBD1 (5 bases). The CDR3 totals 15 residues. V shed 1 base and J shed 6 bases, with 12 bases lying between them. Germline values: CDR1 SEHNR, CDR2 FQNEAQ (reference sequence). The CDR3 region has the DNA TGTGCCAGCAGCTTAGGGGGGAGTCGGGATGAAAAACTGTTTTTT. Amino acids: CASSLGGSRDEKLFF.

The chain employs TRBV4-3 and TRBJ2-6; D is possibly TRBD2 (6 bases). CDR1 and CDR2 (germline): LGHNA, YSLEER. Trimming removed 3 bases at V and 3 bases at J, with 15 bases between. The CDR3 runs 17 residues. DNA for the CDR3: TGCGCCAGCAGCCAGGGAGGAATGACGTTTGGGGCCAACGTCCTGACTTTC. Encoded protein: CASSQGGMTFGANVLTF.

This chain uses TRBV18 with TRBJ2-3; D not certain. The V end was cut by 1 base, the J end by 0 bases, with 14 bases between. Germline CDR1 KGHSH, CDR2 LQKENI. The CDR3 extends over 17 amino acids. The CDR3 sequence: CASSPLMGPLSTDTQYF. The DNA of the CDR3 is TGTGCCAGCTCACCACTTATGGGCCCTTTGAGCACAGATACGCAGTATTTT.

The CDR3 is CSARGSSGQFF. In DNA, the CDR3 is TGCAGTGCTAGGGGCTCATCAGGGCAGTTCTTC. J is TRBJ2-1 and V is TRBV20-1; D remains ambiguous. Trimming shortened V by 3 bases and J by 12 bases, and 12 bases separated the two germline ends. This CDR3 has 11 residues. CDR1 is DFQATT and CDR2 is SNEGSKA in the germline V gene (reference sequence).

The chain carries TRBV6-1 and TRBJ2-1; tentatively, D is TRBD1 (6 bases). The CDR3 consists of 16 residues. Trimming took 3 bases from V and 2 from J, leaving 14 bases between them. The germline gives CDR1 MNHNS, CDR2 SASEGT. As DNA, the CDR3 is TGTGCCAGCAGTGACCTTCTAGGGGGAGCCTACAATGAGCAGTTCTTC. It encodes CASSDLLGGAYNEQFF.

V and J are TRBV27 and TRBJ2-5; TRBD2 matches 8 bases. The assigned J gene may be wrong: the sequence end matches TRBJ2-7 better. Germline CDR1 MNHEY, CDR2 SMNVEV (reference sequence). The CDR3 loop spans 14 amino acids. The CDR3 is CASRPGLVPGEQYF. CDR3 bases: TGTGCCAGCAGACCGGGACTAGTCCCCGGCGAGCAGTACTTC.

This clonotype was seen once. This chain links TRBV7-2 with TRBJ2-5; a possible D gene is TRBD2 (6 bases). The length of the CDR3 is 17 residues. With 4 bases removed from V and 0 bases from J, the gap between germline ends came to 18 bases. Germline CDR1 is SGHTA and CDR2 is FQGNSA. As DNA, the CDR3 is TGTGCCAGCAGCTCAGGAGGAGGGCAGTCGTACCAAGAGACCCAGTACTTC. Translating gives CASSSGGGQSYQETQYF. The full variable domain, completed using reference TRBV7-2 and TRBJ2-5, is GAGVSQSPSNKVTEKGKDVELRCDPISGHTALYWYRQSLGQGLEFLIYFQGNSAPDKSGLPSDRFSAERTGGSVSTLTIQRTQQEDSAVYLCASSSGGGQSYQETQYFGPGTRLLVL.

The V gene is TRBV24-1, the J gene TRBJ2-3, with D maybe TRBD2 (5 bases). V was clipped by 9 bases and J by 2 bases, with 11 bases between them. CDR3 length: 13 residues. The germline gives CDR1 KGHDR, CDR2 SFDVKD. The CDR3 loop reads CATQRLNTDTQYF. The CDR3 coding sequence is TGTGCCACCCAGCGGCTAAACACAGATACGCAGTATTTT.

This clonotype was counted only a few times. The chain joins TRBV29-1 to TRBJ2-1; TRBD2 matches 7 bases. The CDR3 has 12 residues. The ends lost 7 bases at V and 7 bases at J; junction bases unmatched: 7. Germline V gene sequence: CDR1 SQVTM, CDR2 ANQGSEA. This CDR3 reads CSGMAGDNEQFF. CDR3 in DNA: TGCAGCGGCATGGCGGGGGATAATGAGCAGTTCTTC.

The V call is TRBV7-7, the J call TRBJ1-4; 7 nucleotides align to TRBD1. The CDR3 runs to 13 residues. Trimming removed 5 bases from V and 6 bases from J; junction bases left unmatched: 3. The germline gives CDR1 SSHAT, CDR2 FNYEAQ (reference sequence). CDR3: CASSPDRHEKLFF. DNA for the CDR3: TGTGCCAGCAGCCCGGACAGGCATGAAAAACTGTTTTTT.

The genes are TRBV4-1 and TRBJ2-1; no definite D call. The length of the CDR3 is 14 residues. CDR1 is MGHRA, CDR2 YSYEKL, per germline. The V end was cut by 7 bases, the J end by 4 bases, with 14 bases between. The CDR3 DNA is TGCGCCAGCACCAACCCCGGGCGGTACAATGAGCAGTTCTTC. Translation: CASTNPGRYNEQFF.

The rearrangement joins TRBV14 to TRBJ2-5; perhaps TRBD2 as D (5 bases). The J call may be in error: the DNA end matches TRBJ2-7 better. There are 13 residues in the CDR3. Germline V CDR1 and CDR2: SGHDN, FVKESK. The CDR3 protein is CASSPRPAGEQYF. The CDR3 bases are TGTGCCAGCAGCCCAAGGCCCGCGGGCGAGCAGTACTTC.

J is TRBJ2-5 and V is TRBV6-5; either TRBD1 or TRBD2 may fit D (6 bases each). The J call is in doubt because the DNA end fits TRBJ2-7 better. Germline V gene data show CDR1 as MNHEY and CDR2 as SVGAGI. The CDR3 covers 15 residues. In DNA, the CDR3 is TGTGCCAGCAGTTACTCGAGTCGGGGGCAAGGCGAGCAGTACTTC. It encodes CASSYSSRGQGEQYF.

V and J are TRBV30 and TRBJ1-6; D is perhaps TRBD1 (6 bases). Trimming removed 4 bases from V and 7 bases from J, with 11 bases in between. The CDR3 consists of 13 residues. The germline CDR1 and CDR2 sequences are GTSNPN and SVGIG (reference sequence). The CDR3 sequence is CAWMDSRNSPLHF. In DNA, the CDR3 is TGTGCCTGGATGGACAGTCGGAATTCACCCCTCCACTTT.